This passage covers 8 T cell receptor beta chains from one sample sequenced in a study of blood T cell repertoires in COVID-19. Using immunoSEQ multiplex PCR, the repertoire was profiled, and TCRdb retains in-frame clones only, with some absent. Of roughly 100,000 clones detected, 75% to 85% appear once; the ten largest clones hold just under 10%. The specimen sequenced was peripheral blood. These receptor sequences come from a woman aged 80 or over with acute or convalescent COVID-19.

The J gene is TRBJ2-5, the V gene TRBV3-1 (or the pseudogene TRBV3-2); D might be TRBD2 (5 bases). Trimming left V 2 bases short and J 2 bases short, with 9 bases between. Germline V gene lookup returns CDR1 LGHDT and CDR2 YNNKEL (reference sequence). This CDR3 comprises 14 residues. CDR3 protein: CASSQSGGQETQYF. The CDR3 DNA sequence: TGTGCCAGCAGCCAAAGCGGAGGACAAGAGACCCAGTACTTC.

J is TRBJ2-1 and V is TRBV7-2; D gene unclear. CDR3 length equals 14 residues. V was pared by 5 bases and J by 7 bases, with 15 bases between. Looked up from germline, CDR1 is SGHTA and CDR2 is FQGNSA. In DNA, the CDR3 is TGTGCCAGCAGCCCGACATCCGGAATTAATGAGCAGTTCTTC. It yields the protein CASSPTSGINEQFF.

J is TRBJ1-6 and V is TRBV27, with no clear D. V dropped 1 base and J dropped 7 bases, with 11 bases sitting between them. The CDR3 is 15 amino acids. From germline, CDR1 is MNHEY and CDR2 SMNVEV (reference sequence). CDR3 amino acids: CASSLWIPGNSPLHF. The CDR3 DNA follows: TGTGCCAGCAGTTTATGGATACCAGGCAATTCACCCCTCCACTTT.

The chain uses TRBV5-1 and TRBJ2-7; 13 positions agree with TRBD2. Trimming removed 0 bases from V and 7 bases from J; junction bases left unmatched: 4. Germline V gene data show CDR1 as SGHRS and CDR2 as YFSETQ. The CDR3 is 15 amino acids. CDR3 nucleotide sequence: TGCGCCAGCAGCTTGGGTGGACTAGCGGGAGTTGAGCAGTACTTC. It specifies CASSLGGLAGVEQYF.

This sequence joins TRBV24-1 and TRBJ2-3, with D perhaps TRBD2 (5 bases). V was cut by 3 bases and J by 1 base, with 16 bases left in between. Germline assignment: CDR1 KGHDR and CDR2 SFDVKD. This CDR3 is built from 17 residues. CDR3 amino acids: CATSDGRLRLGTDTQYF. In DNA, the CDR3 is TGTGCCACCAGTGATGGGAGACTGAGGCTTGGCACAGATACGCAGTATTTT.

The rearrangement uses TRBV7-9 and TRBJ2-3, with D possibly matching TRBD2 (6 bases). CDR1 SEHNR and CDR2 FQNEAQ come from the germline V gene (reference sequence). Trimming took off 0 bases at V and 5 bases at J, with 6 bases between the two ends. This CDR3 has 13 amino acids. Here the CDR3 reads CASSLAGGDTQYF. CDR3 nucleotides: TGTGCCAGCAGCTTAGCGGGAGGAGATACGCAGTATTTT.

The rearrangement links TRBV28 to TRBJ2-7, with a tentative D call TRBD1 (5 bases). V lost 6 bases to trimming and J lost 9 bases, with 15 bases between them. The germline CDR1 and CDR2 sequences are MDHEN and SYDVKM. This CDR3 has 12 amino acids. The DNA of the CDR3 is TGTGCCAGCAGGTCTGGGCCCCAGGGGCAGTACTTC. It encodes CASRSGPQGQYF. The full variable domain, rest sourced from reference TRBV28 and TRBJ2-7, is DVKVTQSSRYLVKRTGEKVFLECVQDMDHENMFWYRQDPGLGLRLIYFSYDVKMKEKGDIPEGYSVSREKKERFSLILESASTNQTSMYLCASRSGPQGQYFGPGTRLTVT.

The CDR3 DNA reads TGTGCCAGCAGTTACCTAACGACCGGGAGCTCCTACGAGCAGTACTTC. Its protein product is CASSYLTTGSSYEQYF. This chain links TRBV2 with TRBJ2-7; TRBD2 is a possible D gene (6 bases). Germline-derived CDR1 and CDR2 are SNHLY and FYNNEI. CDR3 length: 16 residues. The V and J ends lost 5 bases and 0 bases respectively, with 17 bases between them.